The rows below give T cell receptor beta chains drawn from one sample of a study of blood T cell repertoires in COVID-19. Generated by immunoSEQ multiplex PCR, the TCRdb table keeps only in-frame clones and is missing some. The profile shows 140,000 to 150,000 clones, around 88% of them singletons. Sequencing used peripheral blood. These TCRs come from a man aged 55 to 70 with active or convalescent COVID-19. CDR3s leave out the opening cysteine and the closing phenylalanine or tryptophan. The order of the fields is V gene, J gene, CDR3 protein.

>TRBV3-1/TRBV3-2|TRBJ2-1
ASSQDERALAYNEQF
>TRBV7-2|TRBJ1-4
ASSSASPAANEKLF
>TRBV6-1|TRBJ1-3
ASSEAGTASGNTIY
>TRBV4-2|TRBJ1-2
ASSQENRQGSGYT
>TRBV28|TRBJ1-1
ASSLSYREAF
>TRBV4-1|TRBJ2-7
ASSQEPRLTYEQY
>TRBV3-1/TRBV3-2|TRBJ2-3
ASSQIAGEEDTQY
>TRBV7-9|TRBJ1-1
ASSPGTQAF
>TRBV18|TRBJ2-5
ASSLGGKETQY
>TRBV28|TRBJ2-3
ASSFSRDSDLTDTQY
>TRBV6-4|TRBJ1-4
ASSYPWGLNEKLF
>TRBV19|TRBJ2-1
ASRKSREQAIEQF
>TRBV11-2|TRBJ1-6
ASSLGHYSPLH
>TRBV5-6|TRBJ2-7
ASSSQAALAPYEQY
>TRBV15|TRBJ2-4
ATSIPPENIQY
>TRBV27|TRBJ1-3
ASSLSRGSGNTIY
>TRBV5-1|TRBJ2-7
ASSSGQGIDEQY
>TRBV11-2|TRBJ2-7
ASSLAGTGYNYEQY
>TRBV10-2|TRBJ2-3
ASSDPGDTTQY
>TRBV30|TRBJ2-5
AWSVGLRAGSQETQY
>TRBV6-5|TRBJ1-1
ASRVPGTGGTEAF
>TRBV9|TRBJ1-2
ASSPPKSTGGSGYGYT
>TRBV30|TRBJ1-3
AWSVTSSGNTIY
>TRBV4-3|TRBJ2-5
ASSQDLSGSQETQY
>TRBV28|TRBJ1-1
ASSLEVKPEAF
>TRBV7-8|TRBJ2-5
ASSLPPFETQY
>TRBV25-1|TRBJ2-1
ASSEGRGSYNEQF
>TRBV29-1|TRBJ2-1
SAKTGTSGFNEQF
>TRBV9|TRBJ2-2
ASSVAIAGVAGELF
>TRBV27|TRBJ1-2
ASSLQGGSYGYT
>TRBV6-4|TRBJ2-2
ASPARGPGELF
>TRBV28|TRBJ1-5
ASSEYRRNQPQH
>TRBV6-5|TRBJ1-2
ASTTSGRPNYGYT
>TRBV27|TRBJ1-1
ASSSVLTGGTEAF
>TRBV7-2|TRBJ2-1
ASSLEAGGWNEQF
>TRBV7-3|TRBJ2-5
ASSDSGTWGETQY
>TRBV6-2/TRBV6-3|TRBJ2-5
ASSYLTSGEKETQY
>TRBV19|TRBJ2-2
ASMGTSGPGGELF
>TRBV6-6|TRBJ2-7
ASSSGTSYEQY
>TRBV10-3|TRBJ2-1
AISEGRGNSYNEQF
>TRBV3-1/TRBV3-2|TRBJ1-1
ASSHVLYRQGAF
>TRBV3-1/TRBV3-2|TRBJ1-1
ASSPGIPEAF
>TRBV5-8|TRBJ2-3
ASSHPTGTDTQY